This TCR beta chain was retrieved from a study of T cell responses to AZD1222 COVID-19 vaccine. Study-wide background: Second-dose intervals near 4 or 12 weeks were combined. Regarding the study as a whole: Two AZD1222 administrations were followed by greater Spike-specific TCR breadth and depth. Mostly white British, mostly female donors; authors suggested clonal diversity may be underestimated. CD4 TCRs linked to vaccination spanned spike, dominating at 160-218 and 743-854.

Some clones are missing from TCRdb's copy, which holds only in-frame ones; the method was immunoSEQ multiplex PCR. The table shows some 180,000 clones, with approximately 92% occurring only once. This CDR3 spans 17 amino acids. V lost 0 bases and J lost 1, with 15 bases in between. In germline, CDR1 is KGHSH, CDR2 LQKENI. Of note for this clone: Antigen specificity is unknown.

Sequencing was performed on peripheral blood, taken on day 0 of AZD1222 vaccination. The rearrangement uses TRBV18 and TRBJ1-1; D remains ambiguous. This TCR derives from an adult in good health. This CDR3 is CASSPPNSVASNTEAFF. For the CDR3, the DNA is TGTGCCAGCTCACCACCGAACTCGGTAGCGTCGAACACTGAAGCTTTCTTT.